Below, 9 T cell receptor beta chains from the same sample are listed, as sequenced in a study of T cell repertoires in aging, cancer and after chemotherapy. Peripheral blood genomic DNA, not sorted cells or RNA, was the template. TRB rearrangements spanning V, D and J were amplified using mixed TRB-A/B primers. TCRdb reprocessed the multiplex PCR reads via MiXCR and lists one record per CDR3 protein. The table lists 7,900 or so distinct CDR3 sequences, around 32% of them singletons. The specimen was blood. These receptors were taken from a human donor in good health.

In its sample, this clonotype was seen a few times. The chain recombines TRBV7-9 with TRBJ1-3; D gene ambiguous. Germline V gene data show CDR1 as SEHNR and CDR2 as FQNEAQ (reference sequence). The CDR3 is made up of 14 amino acids. Trimming removed 1 base from V and 2 bases from J, with 6 bases in between. Here the CDR3 reads CASSLVGPGNTIYF. The CDR3 coding sequence is TGTGCCAGCAGCTTAGTTGGCCCTGGAAACACCATATATTTT.

The chain joins TRBV30 to TRBJ2-3; TRBD2 might be the D (5 bases). Germline V CDR1 and CDR2: GTSNPN, SVGIG (reference sequence). The CDR3 sequence is 13 residues long. V lost 2 bases and J lost 2, with 8 bases in between. CDR3 bases: TGTGCCTGGAGTCCCCGGGACACAGATACGCAGTATTTT. Translating it yields CAWSPRDTDTQYF.

The CDR3 here is CASSLVPGELFF. CDR3 nucleotides: TGTGCCAGCAGCTTAGTCCCCGGGGAGCTGTTTTTT. J is TRBJ2-2 and V is TRBV7-9; the D is unclear. CDR3 size: 12 residues. Germline lookup yields CDR1 SEHNR and CDR2 FQNEAQ (reference sequence). Trimming took off 1 base at V and 6 bases at J, with 3 bases between the two ends.

This sequence joins TRBV5-6 and TRBJ2-1, with D possibly TRBD2 on 6 matching bases. Germline CDR1 reads SGHDT; CDR2 reads YYEEEE. The CDR3 totals 12 residues. V lost 5 bases and J 5 bases, leaving 8 bases between the germline ends. CDR3 sequence reads: CASRRDDNEQFF. The DNA of the CDR3 is TGTGCCAGCAGGCGGGACGACAATGAGCAGTTCTTC.

As concerns this clonotype: At one boundary the junction diverges from the germline segment, which might be a read error. The chain employs TRBV27 and TRBJ1-6; the match to TRBD1 covers 7 bases. The CDR3 sequence is 14 residues long. Germline CDR1 MNHEY, CDR2 SMNVEV (reference sequence). In DNA, the CDR3 is TGTGCCAGCTGGACGGACAGGAGAAATTTACCCCTCCACTTT. The encoded protein is CASWTDRRNLPLHF.

This clonotype was seen a few times. The gene calls are TRBV5-6 and TRBJ2-2; the D is unclear. The V gene lost 0 bases and the J gene lost 8 bases, with 2 bases spanning the gap. This CDR3 is built from 11 residues. CDR1 SGHDT and CDR2 YYEEEE come from the germline V gene. The CDR3 coding sequence is TGTGCCAGCAGCTTGGCTGGGGAGCTGTTTTTT. Its translation is CASSLAGELFF.

This clonotype was observed a few times. The rearrangement uses TRBV27 and TRBJ2-7; D is possibly TRBD2 (6 bases). CDR1 is MNHEY, CDR2 SMNVEV, per germline (reference sequence). The CDR3 contains 14 residues. V lost 3 bases to trimming and J lost 5 bases, with 14 bases between them. CDR3 residues: CASSFTGVRDEQYF. CDR3 bases: TGTGCCAGCAGTTTTACGGGAGTTCGCGACGAGCAGTACTTC.

The chain combines TRBV28 with TRBJ1-5, with no clear D. V lost 6 bases to trimming and J lost 3 bases, with 9 bases between them. The germline gives CDR1 MDHEN, CDR2 SYDVKM. The CDR3 totals 13 residues. CDR3 sequence (DNA): TGTGCCAGCAGCTTACAGCCCAATCAGCCCCAGCATTTT. Translating gives CASSLQPNQPQHF.

CDR3 DNA sequence: TGTGCCTGCCCCCGGGAGGCAAGTCGAGAGACCCAGTACTTC. Its protein product is CACPREASRETQYF. The chain has TRBV10-3 and TRBJ2-5, with 7 nucleotides matching TRBD2. Germline CDR1 ENHRY, CDR2 SYGVKD. CDR3 size: 14 residues. Germline trimming cut 11 bases from V and 4 bases from J; bases unmatched to any gene: 13.